This T cell receptor (beta chain) was identified in a study of T cell changes during pregnancy in multiple sclerosis. Germline V gene sequence: CDR1 SGHNT, CDR2 YYREEE (reference sequence). The CDR3 is 13 amino acids. V trimming: 3 bases; J trimming: 1 base; junction bases outside the gene matches: 0. The assay was immunoSEQ multiplex PCR, and TCRdb's table has in-frame clones only and misses some. The sample comprises tens of thousands of clones, about 95% of which are singletons, and roughly 2.5% rests with the top ten. V usage is TRBV5-4 and J usage is TRBJ2-5, with 7 bases identical to TRBD2. The receptor was isolated from a female donor with multiple sclerosis, enrolled in a pregnancy study. The sequenced sample was peripheral blood, obtained in the third trimester of pregnancy. CDR3: CASSWTSQETQYF. Written as DNA, the CDR3 is TGTGCCAGCAGCTGGACTAGCCAAGAGACCCAGTACTTC.